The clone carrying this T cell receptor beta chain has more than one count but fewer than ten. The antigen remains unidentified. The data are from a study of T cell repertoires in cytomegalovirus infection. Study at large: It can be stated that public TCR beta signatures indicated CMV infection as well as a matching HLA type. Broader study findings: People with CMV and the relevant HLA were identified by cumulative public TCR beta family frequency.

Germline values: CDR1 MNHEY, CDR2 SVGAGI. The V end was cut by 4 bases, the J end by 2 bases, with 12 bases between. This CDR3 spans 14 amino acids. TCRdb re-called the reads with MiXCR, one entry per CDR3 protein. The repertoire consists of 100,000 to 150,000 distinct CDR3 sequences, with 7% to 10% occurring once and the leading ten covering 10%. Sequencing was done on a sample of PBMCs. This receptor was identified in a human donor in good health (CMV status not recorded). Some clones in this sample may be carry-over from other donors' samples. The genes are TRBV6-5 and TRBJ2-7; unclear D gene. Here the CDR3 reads CASSSTGPPYEQYF. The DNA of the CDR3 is TGTGCCAGCAGTTCAACCGGGCCCCCCTACGAGCAGTACTTC.